This is a list of T cell receptor beta chains from one sample in a study of T cell changes during pregnancy in multiple sclerosis. Clones were read by immunoSEQ multiplex PCR, and TCRdb kept only the in-frame ones, dropping some. In the table there are 91,000 or so clones, 92% of which are singletons. The sequences come from peripheral blood, collected after pregnancy. The origin of the receptors is a female donor with multiple sclerosis, enrolled in a pregnancy study. CDR3s include the opening cysteine and the closing phenylalanine or tryptophan. A D gene is named only where the DNA matches it firmly. Size values are once, few and many counts, or a class for expanded clones, and some rows have none.

cdr3_aa cdr3_nt d_call j_call v_call clone_size
CASSYSVRENEQYF TGTGCCAGCAGTTACTCCGTTCGGGAGAACGAGCAGTACTTC . TRBJ2-7 TRBV6-5 .
CASSIRTGTYEQYF TGTGCCAGTAGTATACGGACAGGGACCTACGAGCAGTACTTC TRBD1 TRBJ2-7 TRBV19 .
CASSPQGSHYGYTF TGTGCCAGCAGCCCACAGGGTAGTCACTATGGCTACACCTTC . TRBJ1-2 TRBV14 .
CASSLVGAAEAFF TGCGCCAGCAGCTTGGTAGGGGCCGCTGAAGCTTTCTTT . TRBJ1-1 TRBV5-1 .
CASSLEFRDEQFF TGTGCCAGCAGCTTAGAATTCCGGGATGAGCAGTTCTTC . TRBJ2-1 TRBV11-3 .
CASSMGLLREPEQYF TGTGCCAGTAGTATGGGACTCTTGAGGGAGCCCGAGCAGTACTTC . TRBJ2-7 TRBV19 .
CASSARGNRASGELFF TGTGCCAGCAGCGCGAGAGGGAACAGGGCCTCCGGGGAGCTGTTTTTT . TRBJ2-2 TRBV9 .
CASSSRDNLPYEQYF TGTGCCAGTAGTTCACGGGACAACCTACCCTACGAGCAGTACTTC . TRBJ2-7 TRBV19 .
CAWSPGQSTSTDTQYF TGTGCCTGGAGCCCGGGACAGTCAACTAGCACAGATACGCAGTATTTT TRBD1 TRBJ2-3 TRBV30 once
CAWNRDLNEKLFF TGTGCCTGGAACCGGGATCTTAATGAAAAACTGTTTTTT . TRBJ1-4 TRBV30 once
CASSLADTEAFF TGCGCCAGCAGCTTGGCGGACACTGAAGCTTTCTTT . TRBJ1-1 TRBV5-1 few
CASSQDAPSGIHEQYF TGTGCCAGCAGCCAAGATGCGCCTAGCGGGATCCACGAGCAGTACTTC TRBD2 TRBJ2-7 TRBV4-2 .
CASSLHTEIKRTQYF TGCGCCAGCAGCTTACACACAGAGATCAAGAGAACCCAGTACTTC . TRBJ2-5 TRBV5-1 .
CASSQEGGYTF TGTGCCAGCAGCCAAGAGGGCGGCTACACCTTC . TRBJ1-2 TRBV4-2 .
CASPAPLTGRSAEAFF TGTGCCAGCCCAGCCCCTTTGACAGGCCGATCGGCTGAAGCTTTCTTT . TRBJ1-1 TRBV28 .
CASSFGQGNTGELFF TGTGCCAGCAGCTTTGGCCAGGGCAACACCGGGGAGCTGTTTTTT . TRBJ2-2 TRBV5-4 .
CASSYLGGGTDTQYF TGTGCCAGCAGTTACTTGGGAGGGGGCACAGATACGCAGTATTTT TRBD2 TRBJ2-3 TRBV6-6 .
CASGLVGGQGNQPQHF TGTGCTAGTGGTTTGGTAGGCGGACAGGGGAATCAGCCCCAGCATTTT TRBD1 TRBJ1-5 TRBV12-5 .
CSVDRGGDTQYF TGCAGCGTCGACAGGGGTGGGGATACGCAGTATTTT TRBD1 TRBJ2-3 TRBV29-1 .
CAISAREGDQPQHF TGTGCCATCTCGGCCAGGGAGGGTGATCAGCCCCAGCATTTT . TRBJ1-5 TRBV10-3 once
CASRFSGTGVSETQYF TGTGCCAGCAGGTTCTCCGGGACAGGGGTTTCGGAGACCCAGTACTTC TRBD1 TRBJ2-5 TRBV28 .
CAISESYRTAGKDYGYTF TGTGCCATCAGTGAGTCTTATAGGACCGCAGGGAAAGACTATGGCTACACCTTC . TRBJ1-2 TRBV10-3 .
CAISESPPGARGYTF TGTGCCATCAGTGAGTCTCCCCCAGGGGCGAGAGGCTACACCTTC . TRBJ1-2 TRBV10-3 .
CASSLGDRAYEQYF TGTGCCAGCAGCTTAGGGGACAGGGCCTACGAGCAGTACTTC TRBD1 TRBJ2-7 TRBV11-2 .
CASSQEPPTAGVETQYF TGCGCCAGCAGCCAAGAGCCCCCGACAGCGGGGGTAGAGACCCAGTACTTC TRBD2 TRBJ2-5 TRBV4-3 .
CASSPQTGAPDPFF TGTGCCAGCAGCCCTCAGACAGGGGCCCCGGATCCGTTTTTT TRBD1 TRBJ1-4 TRBV4-2 .
CASSPEGGSGNQPQHF TGCGCCAGCAGCCCCGAGGGGGGGTCGGGCAATCAGCCCCAGCATTTT . TRBJ1-5 TRBV5-1 .
CASSYQGGHEQFF TGTGCCAGCAGCTACCAGGGGGGCCATGAGCAGTTCTTC . TRBJ2-1 TRBV5-4 .
CASSSDRGGFLTKNIQYF TGTGCCAGCAGCTCGGACAGGGGGGGTTTTCTAACCAAAAACATTCAGTACTTC TRBD1 TRBJ2-4 TRBV7-9 .